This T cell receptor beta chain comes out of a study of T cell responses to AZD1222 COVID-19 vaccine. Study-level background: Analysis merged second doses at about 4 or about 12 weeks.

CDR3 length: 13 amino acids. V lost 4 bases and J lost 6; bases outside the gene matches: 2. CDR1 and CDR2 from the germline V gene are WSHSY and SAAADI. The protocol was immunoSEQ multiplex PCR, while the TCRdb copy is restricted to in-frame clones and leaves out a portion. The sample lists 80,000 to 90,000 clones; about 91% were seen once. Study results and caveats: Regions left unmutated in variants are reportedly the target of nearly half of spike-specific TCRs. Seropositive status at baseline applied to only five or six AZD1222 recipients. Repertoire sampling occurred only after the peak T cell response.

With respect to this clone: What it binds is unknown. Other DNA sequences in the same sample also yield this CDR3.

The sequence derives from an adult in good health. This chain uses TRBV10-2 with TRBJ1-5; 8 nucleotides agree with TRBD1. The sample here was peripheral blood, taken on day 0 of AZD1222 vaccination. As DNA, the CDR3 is TGCGCCAGCAGTGGAACAGGGGGTCAGCCCCAGCATTTT. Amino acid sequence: CASSGTGGQPQHF.